The 4 T cell receptor beta chains below come from one sample, sequenced in a study of blood T cell repertoires in COVID-19. The data were produced by immunoSEQ multiplex PCR, yet TCRdb's version contains in-frame clones alone and is incomplete. This sample has over 30,000 clones, with roughly 77% found just once. The source material was peripheral blood. The receptors were sampled from a man aged 80 or over with active or convalescent COVID-19.

The chain couples TRBV7-9 to TRBJ2-3, with TRBD2 matching 13 bases. CDR1 is SEHNR, CDR2 FQNEAQ, per germline (reference sequence). CDR3 length: 15 amino acids. J was trimmed by 3 bases and V by 5 bases; bases with no gene match: 2. CDR3 bases: TGTGCCAGCAGCAGGACTAGCGGGAGAACAGATACGCAGTATTTT. Translation gives CASSRTSGRTDTQYF.

This chain connects TRBV4-1 to TRBJ1-2; 8 positions agree with TRBD1. Germline assignment: CDR1 MGHRA and CDR2 YSYEKL. Trimming cost V 4 bases and J 5 bases; bases outside gene matches: 15. This CDR3 is built from 17 residues. Written as DNA, the CDR3 is TGCGCCAGCAGCCCATCTGTGGGGCAGGGGGCCGAGTATGGCTACACCTTC. Translating it yields CASSPSVGQGAEYGYTF.

The chain joins TRBV28 to TRBJ2-7; tentatively, D is TRBD2 (6 bases). Per the germline V gene, CDR1 is MDHEN and CDR2 is SYDVKM. Trimming pared 4 bases from V and 7 bases from J, leaving 17 bases between. The CDR3 consists of 14 residues. CDR3 protein: CASSSNGRAGEQYF. DNA of the CDR3: TGTGCCAGCAGTTCCAACGGGAGAGCTGGGGAGCAGTACTTC.

This clone turned up a few times. This chain connects TRBV2 to TRBJ1-1; D gene ambiguous. Germline CDR1 is SNHLY and CDR2 is FYNNEI. Trimming shortened V by 0 bases and J by 3 bases, and 5 bases separated the two germline ends. CDR3 size: 13 residues. CDR3 sequence reads: CASSEAGDTEAFF. The CDR3 nucleotides read TGTGCCAGCAGTGAAGCGGGAGACACTGAAGCTTTCTTT.